This passage covers 4 T cell receptor beta chains from one sample sequenced in a study of blood T cell repertoires in COVID-19. Clones were sequenced by immunoSEQ multiplex PCR, and TCRdb holds only the in-frame ones, with some missing. This table has hundreds of thousands of clones, about 86% appearing once. Sequenced: peripheral blood. Receptors originate from a woman aged 45 to 65 with acute or convalescent COVID-19.

This clone was picked up one time. The chain uses TRBV7-3 and TRBJ2-3; the D is unclear. This CDR3 has 14 amino acids. The V and J ends lost 5 bases and 5 bases respectively, with 14 bases between them. Germline assignment: CDR1 SGHTA and CDR2 FQGTGA. In nucleotides, the CDR3 is TGTGCCAGCAGCCGCTCGGCGGTCCGAGATACGCAGTATTTT. It encodes CASSRSAVRDTQYF.

This rearrangement joins TRBV6-1 to TRBJ2-7; 15 bases fit TRBD2. CDR1 and CDR2 from the germline V gene are MNHNS and SASEGT. With V trimmed by 3 bases and J by 7 bases, 4 bases remained unmatched. This CDR3 contains 15 residues. As DNA, the CDR3 is TGTGCCAGCAGTGAGCCGGGACTAGCGGGGGGTGAGCAGTACTTC. The encoded protein is CASSEPGLAGGEQYF.

This rearrangement joins TRBV11-2 to TRBJ1-6; D is ambiguous. V shed 0 bases and J shed 7 bases, with 7 bases lying between them. The CDR3 has 14 amino acids. Germline values: CDR1 SGHAT, CDR2 FQNNGV. CDR3 nucleotide sequence: TGTGCCAGCAGCTTAGAACCAGAAAATTCACCCCTCCACTTT. Translating gives CASSLEPENSPLHF.

J is TRBJ2-3 and V is TRBV19; TRBD2 aligns across 8 bases. This CDR3 spans 16 amino acids. CDR1 and CDR2 (germline): LNHDA, SQIVND (reference sequence). Trimming removed 3 bases from V and 3 bases from J; junction bases left unmatched: 8. The CDR3 region has the DNA TGTGCCAGTAGTATTCCTAGCGGGTTGGGTACAGATACGCAGTATTTT. Amino acids: CASSIPSGLGTDTQYF.